This T cell receptor (beta chain) was observed in a study of T-cell reconstitution after alpha-beta-depleted transplantation in children. The authors prepared the TCRbeta library with unique molecular identifiers. Each CDR3 protein gets one entry after TCRdb re-called the PCR reads with MiXCR. The data hold 200,000 to 250,000 distinct CDR3 sequences, with around 9.9% observed a single time. This clonotype has a count of ten or more. CDR3 length equals 17 residues. Germline CDR1 MDHEN, CDR2 SYDVKM. The V segment lost 6 bases and the J segment 4 bases; nucleotides outside the gene matches: 14. This clonotype was sampled from a child under two years old with acute myeloid leukemia, due to receive a stem cell transplant. The specimen was PBMCs, collected before TCRalphabeta/CD19-depleted stem cell transplant. The chain joins TRBV28 to TRBJ2-2; 7 positions match TRBD2. The CDR3 DNA sequence: TGTGCCAGCAGGTCCATGCTAGGACTAGGGACCACCGGGGAGCTGTTTTTT. Translation: CASRSMLGLGTTGELFF.